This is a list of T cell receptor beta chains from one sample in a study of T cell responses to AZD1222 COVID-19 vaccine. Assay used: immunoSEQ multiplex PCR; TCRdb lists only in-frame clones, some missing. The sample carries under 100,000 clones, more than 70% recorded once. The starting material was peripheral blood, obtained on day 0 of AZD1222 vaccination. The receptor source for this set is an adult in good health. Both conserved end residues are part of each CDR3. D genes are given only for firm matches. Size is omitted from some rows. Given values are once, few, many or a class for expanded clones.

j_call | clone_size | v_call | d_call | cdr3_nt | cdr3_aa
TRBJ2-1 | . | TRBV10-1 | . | TGCGCCAGCAGTGAGTCGGGAAAGCAGTTCTTC | CASSESGKQFF
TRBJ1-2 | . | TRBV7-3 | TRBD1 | TGTGCCAGCAGCTTAAGTTCACAGGGGGCGTTTGGCTACACCTTC | CASSLSSQGAFGYTF
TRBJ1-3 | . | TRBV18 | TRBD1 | TGTGCCAGCTCACCCCCGACAGGGTCTCCGAACACCATATATTTT | CASSPPTGSPNTIYF
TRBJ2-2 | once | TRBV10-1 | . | TGCGCCAGCAGGCCGACCAGAGCCGGGGAGCTGTTTTTT | CASRPTRAGELFF
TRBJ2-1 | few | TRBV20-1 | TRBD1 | TGCAGTGCTAGTGCTTTCGACAGGGGGCGCCCCAATGAGCAGTTCTTC | CSASAFDRGRPNEQFF
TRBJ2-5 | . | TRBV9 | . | TGTGCCAGCAGTTTTGCGGAGGGGGAGACCCAGTACTTC | CASSFAEGETQYF
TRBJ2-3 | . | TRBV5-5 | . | TGTGCCAGCAGCTTGGAGTGGGGGTCAGATACGCAGTATTTT | CASSLEWGSDTQYF
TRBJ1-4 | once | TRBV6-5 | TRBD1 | TGTGCCAGCAGTTCAGGACAGGGGAGAGGTGAAAAACTGTTTTTT | CASSSGQGRGEKLFF
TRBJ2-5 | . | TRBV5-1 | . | TGCGCCAGCAGCTCCACTGGGGGTCGAGAGACCCAGTACTTC | CASSSTGGRETQYF
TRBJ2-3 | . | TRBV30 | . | TGTGCCTGGACTGACAAAGAAACAGATACGCAGTATTTT | CAWTDKETDTQYF
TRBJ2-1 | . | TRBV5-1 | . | TGCGCCAGCAGCTCTGATGGCAGGGGAATGTACAATGAGCAGTTCTTC | CASSSDGRGMYNEQFF
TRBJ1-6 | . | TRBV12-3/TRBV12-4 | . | TGTGCCAGCAGTCTCCTTTATAATTCACCCCTCCACTTT | CASSLLYNSPLHF
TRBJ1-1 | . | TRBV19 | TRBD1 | TGTGCCAGTACCCTCGACAGGGTCGGCACTGAAGCTTTCTTT | CASTLDRVGTEAFF
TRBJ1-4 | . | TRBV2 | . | TGTGCCAGCATGAGTGAATGGGGGAAACTGTTTTTT | CASMSEWGKLFF
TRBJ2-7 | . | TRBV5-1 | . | TGCGCCAGCAAGTCCGAGGCTTTCTACGAGCAGTACTTC | CASKSEAFYEQYF
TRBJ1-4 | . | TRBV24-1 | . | TGTGCCCGTACTGCAGGGTTTGTAGGTGAAAAACTGTTTTTT | CARTAGFVGEKLFF
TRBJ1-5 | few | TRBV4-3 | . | TGCGCCAGCAGCCAAGATGTACGGACCCAGCCCCAGCATTTT | CASSQDVRTQPQHF
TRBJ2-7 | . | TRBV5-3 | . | TGTGCCAGAAGCTTGAAGGAGAACGAGCAGTACTTC | CARSLKENEQYF
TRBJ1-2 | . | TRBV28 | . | TGTGCCAGCAGTTTCCAGCTTGGCTACACCTTC | CASSFQLGYTF
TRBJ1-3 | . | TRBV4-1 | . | TGCGCCAGCAGCCGCCTAAGGGGAGGTGGAAACACCATATATTTT | CASSRLRGGGNTIYF
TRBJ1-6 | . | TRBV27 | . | TGTGCCAGCAGTTTACAGTATAATTCACCCCTCCACTTT | CASSLQYNSPLHF
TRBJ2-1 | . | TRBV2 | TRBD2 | TGTGCCAGCAGTCAAGAAGCAGCGGGGGGGTACAATGAGCAGTTCTTC | CASSQEAAGGYNEQFF
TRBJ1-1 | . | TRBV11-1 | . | TGTGCCAGCAGACAGGGTTGGACTGAAGCTTTCTTT | CASRQGWTEAFF
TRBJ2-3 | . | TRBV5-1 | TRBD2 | TGCGCCAGCAGCTTGGGCTCTAGCGGTCACACAGATACGCAGTATTTT | CASSLGSSGHTDTQYF
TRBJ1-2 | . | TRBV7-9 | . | TGTGCCAGCAGCTCCCCGGGCAGGTCTCAGGGCTACACCTTC | CASSSPGRSQGYTF
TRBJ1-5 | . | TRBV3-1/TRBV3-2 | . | TGTGCCAGCAGCCAAGGATGGGGTACCCAGCATTTT | CASSQGWGTQHF
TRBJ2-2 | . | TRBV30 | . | TGTGCCTGGACCCCACTAGTTACCGGGGAGCTGTTTTTT | CAWTPLVTGELFF
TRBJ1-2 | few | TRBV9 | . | TGTGCCAGCAGCGATCAAATTCATGGCTACACCTTC | CASSDQIHGYTF
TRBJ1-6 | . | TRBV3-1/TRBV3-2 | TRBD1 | TGTGCCAGCAGCCATGGGACAGGGGGCTCACCCCTCCACTTT | CASSHGTGGSPLHF
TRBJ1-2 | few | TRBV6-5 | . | TGTGCCAGCAGTTACGGGGATGGCTACACCTTC | CASSYGDGYTF
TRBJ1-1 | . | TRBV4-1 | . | TGCGCCAGCTCCGGGCCGAGGAACACTGAAGCTTTCTTT | CASSGPRNTEAFF
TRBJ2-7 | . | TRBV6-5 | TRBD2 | TGTGCCACCGGGAGGTTCGAGCAGTACTTC | CATGRFEQYF
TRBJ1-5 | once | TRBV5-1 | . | TGCGCCAGCAGCTTGGTGGGCAATCAGCCCCAGCATTTT | CASSLVGNQPQHF
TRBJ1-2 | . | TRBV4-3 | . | TGCGCCAGCAGCCAAGACTACGGATATAACTATGGCTACACCTTC | CASSQDYGYNYGYTF
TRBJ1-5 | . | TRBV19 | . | TGTGCCAGTAGTATCCACCATTATAGCAATCAGCCCCAGCATTTT | CASSIHHYSNQPQHF
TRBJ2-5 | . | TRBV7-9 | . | TGTGCCAACGGACACCCCGGCCCAGAGACCCAGTACTTC | CANGHPGPETQYF
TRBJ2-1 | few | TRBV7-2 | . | TGTGCCAGCAGCTTAAATTCAGGGAGTGAAAATGAGCAGTTCTTC | CASSLNSGSENEQFF
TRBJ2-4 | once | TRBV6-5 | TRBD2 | TGTGCCAGCAGCTCCGGGGGGGATAAGTACTTC | CASSSGGDKYF
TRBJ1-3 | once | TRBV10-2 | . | TGCGCCAGCAAAGAAGGGGGATCGGGAAACACCATATATTTT | CASKEGGSGNTIYF
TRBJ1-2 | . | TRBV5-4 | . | TGTGCCAGCAGCCCCCTACATTCGACAGGCCCGGCTAACTATGGCTACACCTTC | CASSPLHSTGPANYGYTF
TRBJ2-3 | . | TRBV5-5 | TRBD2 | TGTGCCAGCAGCGTGGGACTAGCCCGCACAGATACGCAGTATTTT | CASSVGLARTDTQYF
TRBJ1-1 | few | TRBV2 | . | TGTGCCAGCAGTGAGGGGACTTGGGGCACTGAAGCTTTCTTT | CASSEGTWGTEAFF
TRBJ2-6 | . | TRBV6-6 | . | TGTGCCTGTCAACGCTCTGGGGCCAACGTCCTGACTTTC | CACQRSGANVLTF
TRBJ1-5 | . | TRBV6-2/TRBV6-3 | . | TGTGCCAGCAGTCCGGGGGGAGGGCATCAGCCCCAGCATTTT | CASSPGGGHQPQHF
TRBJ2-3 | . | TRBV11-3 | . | TGTGCCAGCAGCTTAGTGGCCAGCACAGATACGCAGTATTTT | CASSLVASTDTQYF
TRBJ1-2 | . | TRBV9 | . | TGCGCCAGCAGCACGGCAGCCTCCCGCTATGGCTACACCTTC | CASSTAASRYGYTF
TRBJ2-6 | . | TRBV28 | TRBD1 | TGTGCCAGCAGAATCACGACAGGGTCCGGGGCCAACGTCCTGACTTTC | CASRITTGSGANVLTF
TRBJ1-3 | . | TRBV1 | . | TGCACCAGCAGCCGGCTTGCCTGCGACAGACACTCTGGAAACACCATATATTTT | CTSSRLACDRHSGNTIYF
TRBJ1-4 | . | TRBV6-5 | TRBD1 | TGTGCCAGCAGTACGACAGGGGGGAATGAAAAACTGTTTTTT | CASSTTGGNEKLFF
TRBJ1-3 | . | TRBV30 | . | TGTGCCTGGAGCGTTGACCAGTCCGTAAACACCATATATTTT | CAWSVDQSVNTIYF
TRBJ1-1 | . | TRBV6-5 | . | TGTGCCAGCAGTCCTGAGATAGAAGCTTTCTTT | CASSPEIEAFF
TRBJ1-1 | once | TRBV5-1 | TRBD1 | TGCGCCAGCAGCAGAGACCGGACAGGCTTGAACACTGAAGCTTTCTTT | CASSRDRTGLNTEAFF
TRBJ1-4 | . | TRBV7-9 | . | TGTGCCAGCAGCCCGCTTTCTTCACCTAGTGAAAAACTGTTTTTT | CASSPLSSPSEKLFF
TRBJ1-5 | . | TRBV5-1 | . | TGCGCCAGCAGCCCTGACCCCAATCAGCCCCAGCATTTT | CASSPDPNQPQHF